This T cell receptor (beta chain) was observed in a study of blood T cell repertoires in COVID-19 (dated by TCRdb to the early 2020s). Looking at the study overall: Samples covering the acute and convalescent phases of COVID-19 were provided by collaborators in the United States, Italy and Spain. The material from the prospective study consisted of cDNA or gDNA derived from T cells, B-cell-depleted T cells, or PBMCs. Deeply sampled blood TCRbeta repertoires from subjects exposed to, actively infected with, or recovered from COVID-19 were included in the dataset. The repertoires were released in a freely available public database intended as a resource for research on the immune response to SARS-CoV-2. The samples were drawn from the first 160 participants of the ongoing ImmuneRACE study and from some 1,300 subjects provided by 6 global collaborators. Sample metadata almost always included a de-identified subject ID, COVID-19 status, age in years and sex. Where available, HLA class I and class II types were obtained from metadata supplied by the sample provider rather than from assay-based typing. Overall study results and their limits: Clinical and demographic metadata were provided uncurated, with the amount varying by source and participant.

On this clone itself: The target of this receptor is not known. Nothing much larger sits one base from this clone, and base qualities are not available.

Taken from the germline V gene, the CDR1 and CDR2 loops are KGHSH and LQKENI. Germline trimming amounts to 6 bases on V and 2 bases on J, with 7 as the count of junction bases outside the gene matches. The CDR3 sequence holds 15 residues, the cysteine and phenylalanine included. Only the CDR3 part of the read is kept: 45 bases, read in frame from the first base. The immunoSEQ Assay, a bias-controlled multiplex PCR, was used to amplify TCRbeta CDR3 regions from genomic DNA. Concerning the study's data processing: The number of nucleated cells in each sample was estimated from the amplification of reference gene primers within the assay. To quantify the absolute abundance of each unique TCRbeta CDR3 rearrangement, sequence reads were collapsed and filtered. For each sample, productive Simpson clonality was calculated by taking the square root of Simpson's diversity index across productive rearrangements. TCRdb stores this immuneACCESS table with in-frame sequences only. Part of the clones is absent; in the studies checked, under half of the shortfall reflects unresolved V genes, and no reason is known for the rest. The V and J calls and clone size come from that table; D and trimming were worked out from the DNA. The sample table records fewer than 200,000 clones; around 83% of these occur just once. 1.5% of the sample comes from the top ten.

Collaborating institutions collected whole blood in K2EDTA tubes following their own protocols. For TCRbeta analysis, collaborator samples were shipped as frozen whole blood, as isolated PBMCs, or as DNA extracted from either sample type. The sequenced sample was peripheral blood. This receptor chain uses TRBV18 and TRBJ2-1; TRBD1 agrees with 7 junctional bases. This clonotype was sampled from a human donor in a cohort sampled during active COVID-19. The DNA sequence is as follows: TGTGCCAGCTCGACAGGGCCGTCAACCTACAATGAGCAGTTCTTC. Protein translation: CASSTGPSTYNEQFF.